These 12 T cell receptor beta chains came from one sample sequenced in a study of control samples from healthy donors and cancer patients. Some clones are missing from TCRdb's copy, which holds only in-frame ones; the method was immunoSEQ multiplex PCR. The sample comprises under 150,000 clones, 88% of which are singletons, and roughly 2.5% rests with the top ten. The sample comprised blood. The receptors stem from a woman in her seventies in good health.

The CDR3 is CASSDLAGSSYEQYF. In nucleotides, the CDR3 is TGTGCCAGCAGTGATCTAGCGGGGAGCTCCTACGAGCAGTACTTC. The chain recombines TRBV6-1 with TRBJ2-7; 9 bases map to TRBD2. CDR3 length: 15 amino acids. Germline V CDR1 and CDR2: MNHNS, SASEGT. J was trimmed by 0 bases and V by 3 bases; bases with no gene match: 3.

The chain combines TRBV3-1 (or the pseudogene TRBV3-2) with TRBJ2-2, with D perhaps given as TRBD1 or TRBD2 (6 bases each). CDR3 size: 14 residues. V gave up 1 base and J gave up 6 bases, with 9 bases separating them. CDR1 LGHDT and CDR2 YNNKEL come from the germline V gene (reference sequence). For the CDR3, the DNA is TGTGCCAGCAGCCAAGCGGGGGCCCCCGGGGAGCTGTTTTTT. Translation gives CASSQAGAPGELFF.

This chain links TRBV7-2 with TRBJ2-5; tentatively, D is TRBD2 (6 bases). Trimming stripped 1 base from V and 5 bases from J, with 8 bases between. CDR1 SGHTA and CDR2 FQGNSA come from the germline V gene. The CDR3 totals 13 residues. The CDR3 reads CASSLGGEETQYF. The CDR3 DNA is TGTGCCAGCAGCTTAGGGGGGGAGGAGACCCAGTACTTC.

This chain uses TRBV18 with TRBJ1-1; D is undetermined. The CDR3 sequence is 14 residues long. V was clipped by 4 bases and J by 1 base, with 10 bases between them. Germline CDR1 is KGHSH and CDR2 is LQKENI. CDR3 amino acids: CASSQKIKNTEAFF. DNA of the CDR3: TGTGCCAGCTCACAAAAGATAAAGAACACTGAAGCTTTCTTT.

There are a few counts of this clone. V usage is TRBV9 and J usage is TRBJ2-7; D is ambiguous. Germline V gene data show CDR1 as SGDLS and CDR2 as YYNGEE. CDR3 length equals 13 residues. Trimming cost V 0 bases and J 6 bases, with 10 bases left between them. The CDR3 region has the DNA TGTGCCAGCAGCGTAGCCCAGGTCGGCGAGCAGTACTTC. Protein sequence: CASSVAQVGEQYF.

The gene calls are TRBV6-2 or TRBV6-3 and TRBJ1-1; D might be TRBD1 (5 bases). CDR1 and CDR2 from the germline V gene are MNHEY and SVGEGT. Trimming shortened V by 2 bases and J by 6 bases, and 10 bases separated the two germline ends. This CDR3 has 13 residues. For the CDR3, the DNA is TGTGCCAGCAGTTACCTCGACAGTCCTGAAGCTTTCTTT. Its protein product is CASSYLDSPEAFF.

The J gene is TRBJ1-2, the V gene TRBV29-1; D ambiguous. In germline, CDR1 is SQVTM, CDR2 ANQGSEA. V was shortened by 3 bases and J by 4 bases, with 12 bases between the two germline ends. This CDR3 region has 13 residues. In DNA form, the CDR3 reads TGCAGCGTTGAGTTAGACACCGGCTATGGCTACACCTTC. This codes for CSVELDTGYGYTF.

This clone was picked up one time. V gene TRBV2 combines with J gene TRBJ2-3; D uncertain. Germline V gene sequence: CDR1 SNHLY, CDR2 FYNNEI. CDR3 size: 13 residues. Trimming cost V 7 bases and J 5 bases, with 13 bases left between them. The CDR3 DNA sequence: TGTGCCAGCATGGATACCCGAGAAGATACGCAGTATTTT. It is translated as CASMDTREDTQYF.

The genes are TRBV14 and TRBJ2-6; unclear D gene. The CDR3 is 15 residues long. Germline V gives CDR1 SGHDN, CDR2 FVKESK. V lost 4 bases and J lost 1, with 8 bases in between. In nucleotides, the CDR3 is TGTGCCAGCAGCCGCGACCAGTCTGGGGCCAACGTCCTGACTTTC. This translates into CASSRDQSGANVLTF.

The chain carries TRBV5-1 and TRBJ2-2, with D possibly being TRBD1 or TRBD2 (6 bases each). Trimming pared 7 bases from V and 4 bases from J, leaving 14 bases between. The germline gives CDR1 SGHRS, CDR2 YFSETQ. The CDR3 length is 14 residues. CDR3 coding DNA: TGCGCCAGCGGGGGGCCCCGCGGCACCGGGGAGCTGTTTTTT. It yields the protein CASGGPRGTGELFF. Full variable domain (remainder filled in from reference TRBV5-1 and TRBJ2-2): KAGVTQTPRYLIKTRGQQVTLSCSPISGHRSVSWYQQTPGQGLQFLFEYFSETQRNKGNFPGRFSGRQFSNSRSEMNVSTLELGDSALYLCASGGPRGTGELFFGEGSRLTVL.

The CDR3 sequence: CASSGLGNTGELFF. CDR3 nucleotides: TGTGCCAGCAGTGGCTTGGGGAACACCGGGGAGCTGTTTTTT. This rearrangement joins TRBV25-1 to TRBJ2-2, with no clear D. Germline assignment: CDR1 MGHDK and CDR2 SYGVNS. The CDR3 runs to 14 residues. V shed 4 bases and J shed 1 base, with 7 bases lying between them.

The chain combines TRBV27 with TRBJ2-5; possibly TRBD1 for D (5 bases). Trimming removed 6 bases at V and 5 bases at J, with 10 bases between. CDR1 is MNHEY and CDR2 is SMNVEV in the germline V gene (reference sequence). This CDR3 is 12 amino acids long. The CDR3 DNA is TGTGCCAGCAGGACAGCCGGGGAGACCCAGTACTTC. Translating it yields CASRTAGETQYF.